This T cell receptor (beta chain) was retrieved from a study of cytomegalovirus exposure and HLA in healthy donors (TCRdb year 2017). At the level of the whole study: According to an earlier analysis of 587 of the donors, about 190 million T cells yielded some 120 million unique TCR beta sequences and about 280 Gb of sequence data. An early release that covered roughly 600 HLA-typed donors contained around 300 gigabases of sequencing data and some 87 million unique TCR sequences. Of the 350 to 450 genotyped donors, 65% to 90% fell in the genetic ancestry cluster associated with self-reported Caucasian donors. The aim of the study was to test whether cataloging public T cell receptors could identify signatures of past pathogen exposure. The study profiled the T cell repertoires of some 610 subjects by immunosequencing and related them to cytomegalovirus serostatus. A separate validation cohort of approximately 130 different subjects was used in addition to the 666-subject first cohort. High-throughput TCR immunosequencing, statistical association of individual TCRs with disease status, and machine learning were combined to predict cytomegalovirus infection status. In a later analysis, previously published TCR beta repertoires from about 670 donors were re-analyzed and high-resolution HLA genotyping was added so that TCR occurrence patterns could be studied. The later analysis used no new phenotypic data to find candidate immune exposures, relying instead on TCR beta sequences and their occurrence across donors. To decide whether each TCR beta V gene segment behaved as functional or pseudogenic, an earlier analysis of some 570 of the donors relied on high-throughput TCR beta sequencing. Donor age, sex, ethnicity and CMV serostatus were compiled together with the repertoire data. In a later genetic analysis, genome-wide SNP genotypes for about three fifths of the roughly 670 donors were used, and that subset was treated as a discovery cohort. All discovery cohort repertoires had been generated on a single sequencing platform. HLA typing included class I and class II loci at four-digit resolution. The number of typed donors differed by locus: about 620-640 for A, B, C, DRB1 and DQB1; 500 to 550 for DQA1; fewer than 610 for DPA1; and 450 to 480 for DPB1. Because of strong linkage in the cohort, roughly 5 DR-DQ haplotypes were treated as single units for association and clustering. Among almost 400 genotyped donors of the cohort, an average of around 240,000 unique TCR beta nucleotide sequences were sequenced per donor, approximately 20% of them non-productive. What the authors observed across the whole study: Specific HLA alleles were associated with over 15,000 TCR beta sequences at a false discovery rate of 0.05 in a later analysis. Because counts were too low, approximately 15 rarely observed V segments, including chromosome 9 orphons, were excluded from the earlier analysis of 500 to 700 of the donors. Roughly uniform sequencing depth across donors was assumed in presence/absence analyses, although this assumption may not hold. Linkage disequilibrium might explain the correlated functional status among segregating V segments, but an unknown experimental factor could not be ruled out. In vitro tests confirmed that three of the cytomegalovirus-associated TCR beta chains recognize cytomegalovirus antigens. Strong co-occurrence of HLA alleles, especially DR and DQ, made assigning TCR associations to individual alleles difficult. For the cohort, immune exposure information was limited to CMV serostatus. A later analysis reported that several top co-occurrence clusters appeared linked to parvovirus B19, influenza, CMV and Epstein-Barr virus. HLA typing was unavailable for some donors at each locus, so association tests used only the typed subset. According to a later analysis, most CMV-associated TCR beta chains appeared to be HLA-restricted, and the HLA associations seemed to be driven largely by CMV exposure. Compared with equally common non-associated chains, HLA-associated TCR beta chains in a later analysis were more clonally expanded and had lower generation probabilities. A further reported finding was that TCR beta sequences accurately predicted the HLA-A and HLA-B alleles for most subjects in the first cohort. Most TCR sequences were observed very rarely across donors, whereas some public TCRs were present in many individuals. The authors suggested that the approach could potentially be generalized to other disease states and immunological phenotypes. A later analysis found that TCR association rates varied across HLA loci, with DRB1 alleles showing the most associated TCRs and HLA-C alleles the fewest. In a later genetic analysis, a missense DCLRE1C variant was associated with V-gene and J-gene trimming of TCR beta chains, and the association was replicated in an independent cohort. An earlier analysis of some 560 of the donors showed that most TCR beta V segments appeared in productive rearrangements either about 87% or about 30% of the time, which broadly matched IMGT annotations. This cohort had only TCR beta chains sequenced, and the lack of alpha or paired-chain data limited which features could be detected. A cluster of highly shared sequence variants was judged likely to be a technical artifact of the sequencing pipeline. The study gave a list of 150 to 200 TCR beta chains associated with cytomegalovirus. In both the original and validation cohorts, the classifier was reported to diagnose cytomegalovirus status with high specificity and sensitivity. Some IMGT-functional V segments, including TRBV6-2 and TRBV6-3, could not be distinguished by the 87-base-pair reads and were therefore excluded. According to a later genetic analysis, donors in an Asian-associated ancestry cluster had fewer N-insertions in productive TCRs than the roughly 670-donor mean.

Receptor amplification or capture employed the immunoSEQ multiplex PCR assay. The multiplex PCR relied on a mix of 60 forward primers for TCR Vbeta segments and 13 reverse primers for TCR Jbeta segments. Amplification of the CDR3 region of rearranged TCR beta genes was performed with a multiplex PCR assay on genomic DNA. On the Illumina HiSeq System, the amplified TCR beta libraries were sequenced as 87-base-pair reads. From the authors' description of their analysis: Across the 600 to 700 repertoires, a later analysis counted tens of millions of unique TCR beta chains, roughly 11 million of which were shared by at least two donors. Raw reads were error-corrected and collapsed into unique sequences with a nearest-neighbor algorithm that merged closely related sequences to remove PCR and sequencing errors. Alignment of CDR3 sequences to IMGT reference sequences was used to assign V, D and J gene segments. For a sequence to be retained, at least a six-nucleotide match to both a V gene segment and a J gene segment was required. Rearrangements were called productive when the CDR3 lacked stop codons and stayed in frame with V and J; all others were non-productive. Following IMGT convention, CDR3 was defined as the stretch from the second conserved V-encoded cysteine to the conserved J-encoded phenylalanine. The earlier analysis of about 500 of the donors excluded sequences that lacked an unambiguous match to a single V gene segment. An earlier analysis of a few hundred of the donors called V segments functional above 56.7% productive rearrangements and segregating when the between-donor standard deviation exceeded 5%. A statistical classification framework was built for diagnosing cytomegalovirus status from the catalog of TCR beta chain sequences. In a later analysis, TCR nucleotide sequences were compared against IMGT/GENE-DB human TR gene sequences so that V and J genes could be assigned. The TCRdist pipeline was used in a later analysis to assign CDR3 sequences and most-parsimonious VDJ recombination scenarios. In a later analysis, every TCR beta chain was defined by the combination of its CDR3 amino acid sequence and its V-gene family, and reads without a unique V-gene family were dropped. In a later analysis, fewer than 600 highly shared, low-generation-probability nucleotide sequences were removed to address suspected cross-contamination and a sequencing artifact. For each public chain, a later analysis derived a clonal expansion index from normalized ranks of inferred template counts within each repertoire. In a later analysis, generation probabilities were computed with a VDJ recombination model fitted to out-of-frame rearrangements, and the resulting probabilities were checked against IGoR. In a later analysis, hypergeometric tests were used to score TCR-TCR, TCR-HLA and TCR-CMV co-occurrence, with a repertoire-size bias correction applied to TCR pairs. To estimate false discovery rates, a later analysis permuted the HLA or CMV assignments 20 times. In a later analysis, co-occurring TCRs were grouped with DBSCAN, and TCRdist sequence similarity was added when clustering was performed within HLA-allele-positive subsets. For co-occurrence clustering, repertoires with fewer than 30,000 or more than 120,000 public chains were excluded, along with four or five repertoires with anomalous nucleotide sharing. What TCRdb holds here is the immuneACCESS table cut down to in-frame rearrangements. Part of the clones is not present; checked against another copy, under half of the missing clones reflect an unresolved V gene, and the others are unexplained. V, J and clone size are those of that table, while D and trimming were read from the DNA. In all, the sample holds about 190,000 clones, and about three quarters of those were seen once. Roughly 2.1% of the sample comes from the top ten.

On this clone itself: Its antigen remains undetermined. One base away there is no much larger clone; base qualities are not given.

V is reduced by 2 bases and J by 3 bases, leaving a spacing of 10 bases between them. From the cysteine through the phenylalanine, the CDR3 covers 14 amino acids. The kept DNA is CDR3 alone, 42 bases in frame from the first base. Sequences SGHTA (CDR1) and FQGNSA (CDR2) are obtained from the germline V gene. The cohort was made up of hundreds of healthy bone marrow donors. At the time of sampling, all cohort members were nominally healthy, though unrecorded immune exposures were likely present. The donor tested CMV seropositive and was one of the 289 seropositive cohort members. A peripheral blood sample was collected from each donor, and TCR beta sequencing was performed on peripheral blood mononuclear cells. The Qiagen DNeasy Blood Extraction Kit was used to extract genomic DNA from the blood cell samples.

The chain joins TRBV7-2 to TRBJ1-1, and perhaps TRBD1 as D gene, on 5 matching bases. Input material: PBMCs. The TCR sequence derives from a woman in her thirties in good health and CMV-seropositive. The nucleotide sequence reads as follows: TGTGCCAGCAGCTTATGGTCGGGGGACACTGAAGCTTTCTTT. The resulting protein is CASSLWSGDTEAFF.